This T cell receptor (beta chain) was identified during a study of T-cell reconstitution after alpha-beta-depleted transplantation in children. As it was prepared, the TCRbeta library received unique molecular identifiers. TCRdb re-called the PCR reads through MiXCR, storing one row per CDR3 protein. The profile shows around 680,000 distinct CDR3 sequences, roughly 15% of them singletons. Germline CDR1 reads SGHVS; CDR2 reads FQNEAQ. Trimming left V 2 bases short and J 0 bases short, with 9 bases between. The CDR3 is 15 residues long. This TCR came from a human donor who donated a stem cell graft to a child with acute myeloid leukemia. This material consisted of PBMCs from the stem cell graft donor, taken from the stem cell graft. This rearrangement joins TRBV7-8 to TRBJ2-3; D is ambiguous. CDR3 residues: CASSLKLSSTDTQYF. In DNA, the CDR3 is TGTGCCAGCAGCTTAAAGCTTTCTAGCACAGATACGCAGTATTTT.